This T cell receptor (beta chain) was sequenced during a study of T-cell memory formation after mild COVID-19. Study results and caveats: Second-wave clones that peaked on day 37 lacked confirmed SARS-CoV-2 specificity. CD4/CD8 balance characterized clones contracting day 15 to 85, and CD4+ skew characterized later expanders. Within pre-infection memory, some responding clones were found, suggesting cross-reactive memory joined.

The CDR3 totals 15 residues. The germline gives CDR1 DFQATT, CDR2 SNEGSKA (reference sequence). V was cut by 2 bases and J by 4 bases, with 16 bases left in between. Employing constant-segment primers, 5'RACE generated TCR alpha and TCR beta cDNA libraries bearing sample barcodes and UMIs. TCRdb redid the calling of the 5' RACE reads with MiXCR, one entry per CDR3 protein. Seen here are 350,000 to 500,000 distinct CDR3 sequences, 15% to 25% observed once, and the top ten hold 7.5% to 9.5%. This clonotype was counted a single time. Its antigen is currently unknown. This TCR was recovered from an adult woman who had mild COVID-19 (a few samples of this study predate the infection). Cell type and time point are not known. The V gene is TRBV20-1, the J gene TRBJ2-3; D call uncertain. The sample consisted of PBMCs or a T cell subset sorted from them (not recorded which). CDR3 in DNA: TGCAGTGCTAGATTGACACTCCCCGAGGCAGATACGCAGTATTTT. Translation: CSARLTLPEADTQYF.